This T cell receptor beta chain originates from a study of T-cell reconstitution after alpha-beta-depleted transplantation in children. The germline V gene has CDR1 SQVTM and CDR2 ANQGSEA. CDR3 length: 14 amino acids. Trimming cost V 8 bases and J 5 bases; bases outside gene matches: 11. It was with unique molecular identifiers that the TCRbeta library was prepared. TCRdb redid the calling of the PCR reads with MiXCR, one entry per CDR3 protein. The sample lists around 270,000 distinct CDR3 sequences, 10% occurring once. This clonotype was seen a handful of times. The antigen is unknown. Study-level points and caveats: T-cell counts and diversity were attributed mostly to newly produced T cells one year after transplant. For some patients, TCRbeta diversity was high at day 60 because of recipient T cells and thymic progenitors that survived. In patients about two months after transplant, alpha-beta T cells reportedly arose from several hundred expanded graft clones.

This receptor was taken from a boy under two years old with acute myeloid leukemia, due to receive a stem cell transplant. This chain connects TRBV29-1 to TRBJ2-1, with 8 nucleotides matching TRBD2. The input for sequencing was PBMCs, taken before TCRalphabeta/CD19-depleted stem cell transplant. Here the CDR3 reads CSLRGAGAHNEQFF. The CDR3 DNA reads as TGCAGCCTCAGGGGAGCGGGAGCTCACAATGAGCAGTTCTTC.